This TCR beta chain was observed in a study of STAT5B mutations in CD4+ large granular lymphocyte leukemia. Study outcomes and limitations: 8/27 top patient clones versus 2/35 control clones were TRBV06-family. No patients shared main leukemic clonotypes, though about 25% appeared at low frequency elsewhere.

With respect to this clone: Its antigen remains unidentified.

Methods used by the authors: A productive frequency of 2.59 x 10-5 was the lowest detectable. Libraries were prepared by immunoSEQ multiplex PCR; TCRdb keeps only in-frame clonotypes and omits some of them. That table supplies the V and J calls and clone size; D and trimming were determined from the DNA. The repertoire consists of over 25,000 clones, with 72% occurring once and the leading ten covering 2%. The length of the CDR3 is 16 residues. Germline V gene sequence: CDR1 SGHTA, CDR2 FQGNSA. The V and J ends lost 1 base and 7 bases, in that order; junction bases with no gene match: 7. The source is a human donor in good health. The material sequenced was CD4+ T cells from blood buffy coats. The chain uses TRBV7-2 and TRBJ2-2; 9 nucleotides line up with TRBD2. DNA of the CDR3: TGTGCCAGCAGCTTAGTCATAAGCGGGGGGAGCGGGGAGCTGTTTTTT. This encodes CASSLVISGGSGELFF.